This T cell receptor beta chain was profiled in a study of Tregs in tolerant kidney transplant recipients. About the study: Mixed chimerism was transient after nonmyeloablative marrow transplants from related graft donors. Findings and limits, study-wide: For some patients, primers changed over time, blocking nucleotide-level comparison. Activated donor B cell expansion appeared to reveal the most relevant donor-specific TCRbeta repertoire.

Unstimulated regulatory T cells (CD4+CD25+CD127-), CD4+CD25- non-regulatory cells, CD4 and CD8 cells were FACS-sorted from thawed PBMCs. Notes on this clone: What it binds is unknown. The CDR3 end lies 3 residues beyond the end of the read and is filled in from the germline J gene.

The data were produced by immunoSEQ multiplex PCR, yet TCRdb's version contains in-frame clones alone and is incomplete. The data include tens of thousands of clones; the top ten clones carry about 0.83%. CDR1 and CDR2 (germline): SGHTA, FQGNSA. The CDR3 totals 17 residues. V gave up 0 bases and J gave up 2 bases; unmatched junction bases: 5. The source of this sequence is a human donor who received a combined kidney and bone marrow transplant. The input for sequencing was CD4+ T cells from blood, taken before the transplant. The rearrangement links TRBV7-2 to TRBJ2-3, with 10 bases identical to TRBD2. This CDR3 reads CASSLAVTSGPTDTQYF. The CDR3 DNA, read in part, is TGTGCCAGCAGCTTAGCGGTGACTAGCGGGCCCACAGATACG. The whole variable domain, filled in from reference TRBV7-2 and TRBJ2-3, reads GAGVSQSPSNKVTEKGKDVELRCDPISGHTALYWYRQSLGQGLEFLIYFQGNSAPDKSGLPSDRFSAERTGGSVSTLTIQRTQQEDSAVYLCASSLAVTSGPTDTQYFGPGTRLTVL.